This passage covers 2 T cell receptor beta chains from one sample sequenced in a study of CD8 T cells in Susac syndrome. When the RNA was reverse transcribed, random hexamers were used with an input of roughly 0.45 to 1 ug. MiXCR, applied by TCRdb to the immunoSEQ multiplex PCR reads, yields one record per CDR3 protein. The sample shows almost 450,000 distinct CDR3 sequences, around 85% of them seen only once. Sequencing was done on a sample of CD8+ T cells from PBMCs. These receptors originate from a human donor with multiple sclerosis.

This chain links TRBV27 with TRBJ2-2, with D possibly matching TRBD2 (5 bases). V was cut by 0 bases and J by 4 bases, with 9 bases left in between. CDR3 length: 15 amino acids. Germline CDR1 and CDR2: MNHEY and SMNVEV (reference sequence). CDR3 sequence reads: CASSLSRAGTGELFF. In DNA, the CDR3 is TGTGCCAGCAGTTTATCGAGGGCAGGCACCGGGGAGCTGTTTTTT.

The gene calls are TRBV5-1 and TRBJ2-3; D remains unclear. The ends were cut back, 1 base at V and 3 bases at J, with 9 bases in the middle. Looked up from germline, CDR1 is SGHRS and CDR2 is YFSETQ. The CDR3 runs to 14 residues. CDR3 residues: CASSLSGPTDTQYF. In DNA form, the CDR3 reads TGCGCCAGCAGCTTGTCTGGGCCAACAGATACGCAGTATTTT.